The 20 T cell receptor beta chains given below trace back to one sample, sequenced in a study of blood T cell repertoires in COVID-19. The protocol was immunoSEQ multiplex PCR, while the TCRdb copy is restricted to in-frame clones and leaves out a portion. The table shows around 140,000 clones, with 87% occurring only once. The specimen was PBMCs or T cells enriched from blood (not recorded which). The receptors derive from a man aged 55 to 70 who had recovered from COVID-19.

This clone was counted a few times. V is TRBV28 and J is TRBJ1-6, with D possibly matching TRBD1 (6 bases). V was clipped by 11 bases and J by 8 bases, with 25 bases between them. The germline CDR1 and CDR2 sequences are MDHEN and SYDVKM. The CDR3 sequence is 16 residues long. The CDR3 DNA sequence: TGTGCCGCCCAGCAGTTGGGGAGAGGGGGGGATTCACCCCTCCACTTT. Protein: CAAQQLGRGGDSPLHF.

The chain has TRBV4-2 and TRBJ2-5, with 8 bases that match TRBD1. Germline values: CDR1 LGHNA, CDR2 YNFKEQ. The CDR3 loop spans 15 amino acids. After removal of 4 bases from V and 3 bases from J, the junction contained 7 bases not matched to a gene. The CDR3 DNA is TGTGCCAGCAGCCCCCGGACACAGGGGGAAGAGACCCAGTACTTC. Translation: CASSPRTQGEETQYF.

V gene TRBV5-1 combines with J gene TRBJ2-4; D might be TRBD1 (6 bases). CDR3 length: 14 amino acids. Between the trimmed V and J ends, which lost 4 bases and 5 bases, there was a span of 13 bases. Germline CDR1 SGHRS, CDR2 YFSETQ. CDR3 sequence reads: CASSNRALENIQYF. Here the CDR3 DNA reads TGCGCCAGCAGCAACAGGGCGTTGGAAAACATTCAGTACTTC. Variable domain in full (rest from reference TRBV5-1 and TRBJ2-4): KAGVTQTPRYLIKTRGQQVTLSCSPISGHRSVSWYQQTPGQGLQFLFEYFSETQRNKGNFPGRFSGRQFSNSRSEMNVSTLELGDSALYLCASSNRALENIQYFGAGTRLSVL.

The gene calls are TRBV19 and TRBJ2-4, with no clear D. Trimming stripped 8 bases from V and 7 bases from J, with 9 bases between. CDR1 is LNHDA and CDR2 is SQIVND in the germline V gene (reference sequence). This CDR3 is built from 11 residues. CDR3 protein: CASSVGNIQYF. In nucleotides, the CDR3 is TGTGCCAGTTCCGTCGGGAACATTCAGTACTTC.

V is TRBV27 and J is TRBJ2-2; TRBD1 agrees at 7 bases. Germline V gives CDR1 MNHEY, CDR2 SMNVEV (reference sequence). CDR3 length: 16 residues. J gave up 4 bases and V 5 bases, and 10 bases lay outside the gene matches. The CDR3 region is CASSPLTGSGTGELFF. The CDR3 DNA follows: TGTGCCAGCAGTCCCCTGACAGGGTCGGGCACCGGGGAGCTGTTTTTT.

This sequence joins TRBV29-1 and TRBJ2-2, with 7 bases fitting TRBD2. Germline CDR1 is SQVTM and CDR2 is ANQGSEA. CDR3 length equals 14 residues. V was pared by 4 bases and J by 1 base, with 3 bases of the junction left unmatched. In DNA, the CDR3 is TGCAGCGTTGGGTCTAGCGGGAACACCGGGGAGCTGTTTTTT. Protein sequence: CSVGSSGNTGELFF.

The chain links TRBV4-2 to TRBJ1-5; TRBD1 aligns across 7 bases. The CDR3 sequence is 17 residues long. Germline assignment: CDR1 LGHNA and CDR2 YNFKEQ. The ends lost 0 bases at V and 11 bases at J; junction bases unmatched: 16. The CDR3 nucleotides are TGTGCCAGCAGCCAAGAGGAGTGGCGAGGGCGACAGGGAGCCCAGCATTTT. It translates to CASSQEEWRGRQGAQHF.

The chain has TRBV7-9 and TRBJ2-3; a weak D match, TRBD2 (6 bases). The CDR3 extends over 14 amino acids. V lost 5 bases, J lost 0 bases, and 9 bases lay in between. The germline V gene encodes CDR1 SEHNR and CDR2 FQNEAQ (reference sequence). CDR3 loop: CASSNSGSTDTQYF. The CDR3 nucleotides read TGTGCCAGCAGCAATAGCGGAAGCACAGATACGCAGTATTTT.

The rearrangement uses TRBV6-5 and TRBJ1-3; D remains unclear. V gave up 2 bases and J gave up 0 bases, with 5 bases separating them. Germline V CDR1 and CDR2: MNHEY, SVGAGI. CDR3 length equals 14 residues. CDR3 residues: CASSYRASGNTIYF. The DNA of the CDR3 is TGTGCCAGCAGTTACCGAGCCTCTGGAAACACCATATATTTT.

The chain combines TRBV6-1 with TRBJ1-5, with D hard to call. The length of the CDR3 is 12 residues. Looked up from germline, CDR1 is MNHNS and CDR2 is SASEGT. Trimming removed 1 base at V and 6 bases at J, with 4 bases between. CDR3 DNA sequence: TGTGCCAGCAGTGAAGTCGTTCAGCCCCAGCATTTT. This sequence encodes CASSEVVQPQHF.

The CDR3 protein is CASGTYEQYF. The CDR3 DNA reads as TGTGCCAGCGGGACTTACGAGCAGTACTTC. This chain uses TRBV25-1 with TRBJ2-7; D is perhaps TRBD2 (6 bases). Germline-derived CDR1 and CDR2 are MGHDK and SYGVNS. CDR3 length equals 10 residues. With 8 bases removed from V and 4 bases from J, the gap between germline ends came to 6 bases.

The genes are TRBV2 and TRBJ2-5, with a weak D call TRBD2 (5 bases). The length of the CDR3 is 13 residues. Trimming stripped 4 bases from V and 5 bases from J, with 11 bases between. CDR1 and CDR2 from the germline V gene are SNHLY and FYNNEI. CDR3 bases: TGTGCCAGCAGTGCCGGACTCGGGGAGACCCAGTACTTC. It codes for CASSAGLGETQYF.

There are a few counts of this clone. The genes are TRBV11-2 and TRBJ2-7; 8 bases are a match to TRBD2. Looked up from germline, CDR1 is SGHAT and CDR2 is FQNNGV. V dropped 3 bases and J dropped 4; count of bases not matched to a gene: 8. The CDR3 contains 15 residues. For the CDR3, the DNA is TGTGCCAGCAGCTTTAGCGCGGGAGGAGGATACGAGCAGTACTTC. Amino acids: CASSFSAGGGYEQYF.

This clone was picked up a small number of times. This chain connects TRBV2 to TRBJ1-2; perhaps TRBD1 as D (5 bases). Trimming cost V 5 bases and J 4 bases, with 14 bases left between them. Germline V CDR1 and CDR2: SNHLY, FYNNEI. The CDR3 has 14 residues. Written as DNA, the CDR3 is TGTGCCAGCAGTCGAGCCAGGGTTGGCTATGGCTACACCTTC. Amino acids: CASSRARVGYGYTF. The full variable domain, rest sourced from reference TRBV2 and TRBJ1-2, is EPEVTQTPSHQVTQMGQEVILRCVPISNHLYFYWYRQILGQKVEFLVSFYNNEISEKSEIFDDQFSVERPDGSNFTLKIRSTKLEDSAMYFCASSRARVGYGYTFGSGTRLTVV.

The chain has TRBV5-4 and TRBJ2-7; D might be TRBD2 (6 bases). The CDR3 is 15 amino acids. The V gene's germline CDR1 is SGHNT and CDR2 YYREEE (reference sequence). Trimming took 0 bases from V and 3 from J, leaving 13 bases between them. For the CDR3, the DNA is TGTGCCAGCAGCTTGGCGGGCGGGACCCGCTACGAGCAGTACTTC. As protein: CASSLAGGTRYEQYF.

The V and J genes are TRBV27 and TRBJ2-1, with D tentatively TRBD1 (6 bases). V lost 7 bases, J lost 0 bases, and 13 bases lay in between. CDR1 is MNHEY, CDR2 SMNVEV, per germline (reference sequence). This CDR3 has 15 residues. The CDR3 DNA reads TGTGCCAGCATTGTGAGGGGGAGCTCCTACAATGAGCAGTTCTTC. Amino acids: CASIVRGSSYNEQFF.

The V and J genes are TRBV27 and TRBJ1-5, with D unresolved. The length of the CDR3 is 14 residues. The germline CDR1 and CDR2 sequences are MNHEY and SMNVEV (reference sequence). V shed 2 bases and J shed 4 bases, with 9 bases lying between them. The CDR3, as DNA: TGTGCCAGCAGTTTACTCGACAAAAATCAGCCCCAGCATTTT. It is translated as CASSLLDKNQPQHF.

V usage is TRBV11-2 and J usage is TRBJ1-2, with D possibly being TRBD1 (6 bases). The CDR3 has 14 amino acids. The germline gives CDR1 SGHAT, CDR2 FQNNGV. The ends were cut back, 0 bases at V and 4 bases at J, with 9 bases in the middle. CDR3 region: CASSLDRTAYGYTF. DNA of the CDR3: TGTGCCAGCAGCTTAGACAGGACAGCCTATGGCTACACCTTC.

The chain couples TRBV3-1 (or the pseudogene TRBV3-2) to TRBJ2-1, with D unresolved. V was clipped by 0 bases and J by 5 bases, with 11 bases between them. CDR1 is LGHDT and CDR2 is YNNKEL in the germline V gene (reference sequence). This CDR3 has 15 amino acids. The CDR3 coding sequence is TGTGCCAGCAGCCAAGAGAGGTTGAGGAACAATGAGCAGTTCTTC. Its translation is CASSQERLRNNEQFF.

V is TRBV30 and J is TRBJ2-6, with D possibly being TRBD2 (6 bases). V gave up 0 bases and J gave up 2 bases, with 11 bases separating them. Germline V gives CDR1 GTSNPN, CDR2 SVGIG (reference sequence). There are 16 residues in the CDR3. The CDR3: CAWSVLGRTGANVLTF. Here the CDR3 DNA reads TGTGCCTGGAGTGTACTCGGGAGAACTGGGGCCAACGTCCTGACTTTC.